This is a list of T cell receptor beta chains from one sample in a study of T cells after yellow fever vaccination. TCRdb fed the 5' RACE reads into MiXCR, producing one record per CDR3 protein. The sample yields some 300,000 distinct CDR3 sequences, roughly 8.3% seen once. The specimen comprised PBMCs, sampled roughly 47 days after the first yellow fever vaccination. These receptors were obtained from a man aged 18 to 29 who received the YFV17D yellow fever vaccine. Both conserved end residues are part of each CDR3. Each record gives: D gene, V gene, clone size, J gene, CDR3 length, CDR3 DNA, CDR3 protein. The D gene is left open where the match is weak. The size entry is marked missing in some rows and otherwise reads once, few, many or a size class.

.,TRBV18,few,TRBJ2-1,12,TGTGCCAGCTCACCGCGGCGGGGTGAGCAGTTCTTC,CASSPRRGEQFF
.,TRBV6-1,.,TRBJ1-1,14,TGTGCCAGCAGTGGAGGGTGGGGGAACACTGAAGCTTTCTTT,CASSGGWGNTEAFF
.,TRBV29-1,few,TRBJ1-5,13,TGCAGCGTTGTGATGACGGGGAATCAGCCCCAGCATTTT,CSVVMTGNQPQHF
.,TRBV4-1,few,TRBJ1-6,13,TGCGCCAGCACTCCTGTAGTCGAGTCACCCCTCCACTTT,CASTPVVESPLHF
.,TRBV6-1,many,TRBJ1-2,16,TGTGCCAGCAGTGACGGAGGGGAAGGGGGTAACTATGGCTACACCTTC,CASSDGGEGGNYGYTF
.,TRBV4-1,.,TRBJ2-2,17,TGCGCCAGCAGCCAATTGGACCTGTTCATTATAACCGGGGAGCTGTTTTTT,CASSQLDLFIITGELFF
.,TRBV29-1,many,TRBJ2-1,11,TGCAGCGTTACTGGACAGCCTCAGCAGTTCTTC,CSVTGQPQQFF
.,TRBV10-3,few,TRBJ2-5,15,TGTGCCATCAGTGAGCCCGGGACCAACCAAGAGACCCAGTACTTC,CAISEPGTNQETQYF
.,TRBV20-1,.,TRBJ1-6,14,TGCAGTGCTAGGGCTCCGGGACACAATTCACCCCTCCACTTT,CSARAPGHNSPLHF
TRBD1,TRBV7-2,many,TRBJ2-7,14,TGTGCCAGCAGCTCCGGGACAGGGATCTACGAGCAGTACTTC,CASSSGTGIYEQYF
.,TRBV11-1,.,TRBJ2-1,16,TGTGCCAGCAGCTTTATAAGGGGTCAGACCTACAATGAGCAGTTCTTC,CASSFIRGQTYNEQFF
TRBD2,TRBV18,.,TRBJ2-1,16,TGTGCCAGCTCACTCGTAGCGGGGGACTACTACAATGAGCAGTTCTTC,CASSLVAGDYYNEQFF
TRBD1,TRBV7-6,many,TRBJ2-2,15,TGTGCCAGCAGCTTATCGGACAGGGAAACCGGGGAGCTGTTTTTT,CASSLSDRETGELFF
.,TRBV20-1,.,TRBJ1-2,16,TGCAGTGCTAGGGGGACGGCGGGGCCGCCTAACTATGGCTACACCTTC,CSARGTAGPPNYGYTF
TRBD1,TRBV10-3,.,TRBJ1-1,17,TGTGCCACCTTAAGGTCCGCAGGGGGCGCAAGGGACACTGAAGCTTTCTTT,CATLRSAGGARDTEAFF
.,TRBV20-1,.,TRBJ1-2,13,TGCAGTGCTATGGGACTCAGGATGGATGGCTACACCTTC,CSAMGLRMDGYTF
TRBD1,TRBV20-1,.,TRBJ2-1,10,TGCAGTGCTAGAGAACAGGGGGTCCTCTTC,CSAREQGVLF
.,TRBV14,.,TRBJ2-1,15,TGTGCCAGCAGCCAAGATCCCCAACTCTACAATGAGCAGTTCTTC,CASSQDPQLYNEQFF
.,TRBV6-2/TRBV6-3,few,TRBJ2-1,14,TGTGCCAGCACATACCGGGGGACCTACAATGAGCAGTTCTTC,CASTYRGTYNEQFF
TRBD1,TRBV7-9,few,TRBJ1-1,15,TGTGCCAGCAGACCAGAGACAGGGGCGAACACTGAAGCTTTCTTT,CASRPETGANTEAFF
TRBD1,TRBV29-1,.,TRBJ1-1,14,TGCAGCGTTTACCCGCCCCTACGACAGGGGAAAGCTTTCTTT,CSVYPPLRQGKAFF
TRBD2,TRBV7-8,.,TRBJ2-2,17,TGTGCCAGCAGCACGACTAGCGGGGGGGCCAAGGGCGGGGAGCTGTTTTTT,CASSTTSGGAKGGELFF
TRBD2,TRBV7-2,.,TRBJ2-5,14,TGTGCCAGCAGCTCCGGGACTAGTTTGGCGACCCAGTACTTC,CASSSGTSLATQYF
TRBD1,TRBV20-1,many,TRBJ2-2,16,TGCAGTGCTAGAGATCCGGGACAGGGGAACACCGGGGAGCTGTTTTTT,CSARDPGQGNTGELFF
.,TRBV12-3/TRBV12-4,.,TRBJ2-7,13,TGTGCCAGCAGTCCCAGACGAGCCTACGAGCAGTACTTC,CASSPRRAYEQYF
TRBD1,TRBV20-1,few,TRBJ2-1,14,TGCAGTGCTACCGGGACAGGGGGGGTCAATGAGCAGTTCTTC,CSATGTGGVNEQFF
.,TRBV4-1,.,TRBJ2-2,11,TGCGCCAGCAGCCAAGATTGGGAGCTGTTTTTT,CASSQDWELFF
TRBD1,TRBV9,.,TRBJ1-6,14,TGTGCCAGCAGCGTGGGACAGCATAATTCACCCCTCCACTTT,CASSVGQHNSPLHF
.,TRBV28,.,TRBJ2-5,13,TGTGCCAGCAGCCTAACTAGCATAGAGACCCAGTACTTC,CASSLTSIETQYF
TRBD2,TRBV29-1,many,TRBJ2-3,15,TGCAGCGTCGGAACAGCGGGGGCTAGCACAGATACGCAGTATTTT,CSVGTAGASTDTQYF
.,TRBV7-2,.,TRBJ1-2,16,TGTGCCAGCAGCGCCCGGGCCCGAGGGGTTAGCTATGGCTACACCTTC,CASSARARGVSYGYTF
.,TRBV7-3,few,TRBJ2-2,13,TGTGCCAGCAGCTTAATCGGGTCCGGGGAGCTGTTTTTT,CASSLIGSGELFF
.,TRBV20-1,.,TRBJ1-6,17,TGCAGTGCTGGACAGTCCCGAGGGACTGACTATAATTCACCCCTCCACTTT,CSAGQSRGTDYNSPLHF
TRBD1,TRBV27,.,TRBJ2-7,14,TGTGCCAGCAGCCCACGACAGGGGGACCACGAGCAGTACTTC,CASSPRQGDHEQYF
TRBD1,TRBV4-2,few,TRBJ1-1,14,TGTGCCAGCAGCCACCCCACAGGGGGAACTGAAGCTTTCTTT,CASSHPTGGTEAFF
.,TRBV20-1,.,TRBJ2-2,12,TGCAGTGCTAGGGAAGGCACCGGGGAGCTGTTTTTT,CSAREGTGELFF
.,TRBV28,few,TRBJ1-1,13,TGTGCCAGCATCGGGCCTGGTGGGACTGAAGCTTTCTTT,CASIGPGGTEAFF
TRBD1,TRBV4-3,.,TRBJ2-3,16,TGCGCCAGCAGCCAAGGGGACAGCCCTAGCACAGATACGCAGTATTTT,CASSQGDSPSTDTQYF
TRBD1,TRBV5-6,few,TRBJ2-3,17,TGTGCCAGCAGCCAAATCATACCGGGACAGGGAGTACATACGCAGTATTTT,CASSQIIPGQGVHTQYF
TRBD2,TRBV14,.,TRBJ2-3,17,TGTGCCAGCAGCCAAGGGGCTCTAGCGGGGGGCACAGATACGCAGTATTTT,CASSQGALAGGTDTQYF
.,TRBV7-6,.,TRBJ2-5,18,TGTGCCAGCAGCTTAGACGGTTCGGGGGTCAGTACTCAAGAGACCCAGTACTTC,CASSLDGSGVSTQETQYF
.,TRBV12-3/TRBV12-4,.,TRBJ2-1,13,TGTGCCAGCAGTTTCCCGGTGCACAATGAGCAGTTCTTC,CASSFPVHNEQFF
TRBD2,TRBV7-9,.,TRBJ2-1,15,TGTGCCAGCAGAGAGATAGCGGGGGTATACAATGAGCAGTTCTTC,CASREIAGVYNEQFF